These 23 T cell receptor beta chains originate from one sample sequenced in a study of cytomegalovirus exposure and HLA in healthy donors. The primer mix had 60 Vbeta and 13 Jbeta primers. TCRdb's table, derived via immunoSEQ multiplex PCR, lists solely in-frame clones and lacks some. The repertoire includes 85,000 to 130,000 clones, under 80% of them detected once, and under 7.5% sits in the top ten. Sequenced input: PBMCs. The receptors here all came from a woman between 50 and 59 years old in good health and CMV-seropositive.

This chain connects TRBV13 to TRBJ2-7; 8 positions agree with TRBD2. Germline CDR1 is PRHDT and CDR2 is FYEKMQ (reference sequence). The CDR3 covers 15 residues. V lost 4 bases, J lost 7 bases, and 12 bases stayed unmatched. The CDR3 reads CASSSPGLASGEQYF. The CDR3 DNA is TGTGCCAGCAGCTCCCCCGGACTAGCTTCTGGTGAGCAGTACTTC.

The chain recombines TRBV7-9 with TRBJ1-2, with a tentative D call TRBD1 (6 bases). The CDR3 totals 14 residues. With 5 bases removed from V and 12 bases from J, the gap between germline ends came to 22 bases. CDR1 and CDR2 (germline): SEHNR, FQNEAQ (reference sequence). The CDR3 DNA sequence: TGTGCCAGCAGCCTCTTAATGGGGGAACAGGGACACACCTTC. Encoded protein: CASSLLMGEQGHTF.

The rearrangement joins TRBV7-2 to TRBJ2-5, with 13 bases fitting TRBD2. V trimming: 5 bases; J trimming: 1 base; junction bases outside the gene matches: 7. Germline V gives CDR1 SGHTA, CDR2 FQGNSA. The CDR3 is 17 amino acids. CDR3 in DNA: TGTGCCAGCAGCCGAAGACTAGCGGGGGGATTCCAAGAGACCCAGTACTTC. Residues: CASSRRLAGGFQETQYF.

The rearrangement links TRBV7-2 to TRBJ2-1; maybe TRBD2 (6 bases). The length of the CDR3 is 15 residues. V was clipped by 2 bases and J by 4 bases, with 12 bases between them. Germline V lookup: CDR1 SGHTA, CDR2 FQGNSA. CDR3 protein: CASSLNVGTYNEQFF. The CDR3 region has the DNA TGTGCCAGCAGCTTAAATGTGGGGACTTACAATGAGCAGTTCTTC.

The chain has TRBV4-2 and TRBJ1-2; TRBD1 aligns across 7 bases. CDR3 length: 16 amino acids. Per the germline V gene, CDR1 is LGHNA and CDR2 is YNFKEQ. After removal of 0 bases from V and 1 base from J, the junction contained 5 bases not matched to a gene. Here the CDR3 DNA reads TGTGCCAGCAGCCAAGATATGGCAGGGGGTAACTATGGCTACACCTTC. This sequence encodes CASSQDMAGGNYGYTF.

This clone was counted a few times. The chain joins TRBV7-9 to TRBJ2-4; D may be TRBD1 (6 bases). The germline CDR1 and CDR2 sequences are SEHNR and FQNEAQ (reference sequence). Trimming removed 4 bases from V and 3 bases from J, with 7 bases in between. The CDR3 extends over 13 amino acids. The chain's CDR3 is CASSWGRKNIQYF. In DNA, the CDR3 is TGTGCCAGCAGCTGGGGGCGCAAAAACATTCAGTACTTC.

This clone has just a few counts. The chain uses TRBV6-6 and TRBJ1-1, with 7 bases lining up with TRBD1. CDR3 length equals 13 residues. V gave up 7 bases and J gave up 5 bases; unmatched junction bases: 7. Looked up from germline, CDR1 is MNHNY and CDR2 is SVGAGI (reference sequence). CDR3 sequence: CASTKGAATEAFF. DNA for the CDR3: TGTGCCAGCACTAAGGGGGCCGCAACTGAAGCTTTCTTT.

This chain links TRBV19 with TRBJ2-6, with D perhaps TRBD2 (5 bases). The CDR3 is 18 amino acids. In germline, CDR1 is LNHDA, CDR2 SQIVND (reference sequence). The V gene lost 1 base and the J gene lost 2 bases, with 15 bases spanning the gap. The CDR3 DNA reads TGTGCCAGTAGTATAGTACGGGATATGTCCACTGGGGCCAACGTCCTGACTTTC. Translating gives CASSIVRDMSTGANVLTF.

The genes are TRBV5-1 and TRBJ2-5; possible D gene TRBD2, 6 bases. Germline-derived CDR1 and CDR2 are SGHRS and YFSETQ. Trimming took 0 bases from V and 5 from J, leaving 14 bases between them. This CDR3 contains 15 residues. The CDR3 nucleotides are TGCGCCAGCAGCTTGGCGGGCTACGCGGGGGAGACCCAGTACTTC. The encoded protein is CASSLAGYAGETQYF.

The rearrangement links TRBV5-8 to TRBJ2-4; D uncertain. Trimming left V 4 bases short and J 8 bases short, with 13 bases between. The CDR3 runs to 13 residues. Germline V gene lookup returns CDR1 SGHTS and CDR2 YDEGEE. In DNA, the CDR3 is TGTGCCAGCAGCCTAGAGGTGGTCGACATTCAGTACTTC. It specifies CASSLEVVDIQYF.

The gene calls are TRBV4-2 and TRBJ2-3, with D possibly matching TRBD2 (7 bases). With 0 bases removed from V and 5 bases from J, the gap between germline ends came to 18 bases. Germline CDR1 reads LGHNA; CDR2 reads YNFKEQ. The CDR3 covers 17 residues. Here the CDR3 DNA reads TGTGCCAGCAGCCAAGATCTGGAGGGGGGGCTGCGAGATACGCAGTATTTT. It specifies CASSQDLEGGLRDTQYF.

V and J are TRBV4-1 and TRBJ1-5; 7 nucleotides align to TRBD1. V lost 4 bases to trimming and J lost 3 bases; unmatched junction nucleotides: 6. Germline V gene lookup returns CDR1 MGHRA and CDR2 YSYEKL. The CDR3 extends over 15 amino acids. The CDR3 nucleotides are TGCGCCAGCAGCCCCACCGGGACAGACAATCAGCCCCAGCATTTT. Protein: CASSPTGTDNQPQHF.

The rearrangement joins TRBV7-3 to TRBJ2-1; D perhaps matches TRBD2 (6 bases). The CDR3 is made up of 14 amino acids. The germline V gene encodes CDR1 SGHTA and CDR2 FQGTGA. V was trimmed by 4 bases and J by 3 bases, leaving 10 bases between them. The CDR3 DNA is TGTGCCAGCAGCTACGGGACTGGCTACAATGAGCAGTTCTTC. It is translated as CASSYGTGYNEQFF.

V is TRBV6-5 and J is TRBJ2-1, with D possibly matching TRBD1 (6 bases). CDR1 is MNHEY, CDR2 SVGAGI, per germline. CDR3 length: 15 residues. Trimming shortened V by 5 bases and J by 4 bases, and 15 bases separated the two germline ends. In nucleotides, the CDR3 is TGTGCCAGCAGTGCGACAGGACAGAGGTACAATGAGCAGTTCTTC. Protein sequence: CASSATGQRYNEQFF.

The chain has TRBV11-2 and TRBJ2-5; the D gene is possibly TRBD1 (6 bases). V dropped 1 base and J dropped 11 bases, with 11 bases sitting between them. The CDR3 is made up of 12 amino acids. CDR1 is SGHAT, CDR2 FQNNGV, per germline. CDR3 sequence reads: CASSLGAGQQYF. CDR3 DNA sequence: TGTGCCAGCAGCTTAGGCGCCGGACAGCAGTACTTC.

J is TRBJ1-3 and V is TRBV7-2; no clear D. The length of the CDR3 is 12 residues. Germline lookup yields CDR1 SGHTA and CDR2 FQGNSA. Trimming pared 5 bases from V and 2 bases from J, leaving 4 bases between. This CDR3 reads CASSRAGNTIYF. CDR3 nucleotide sequence: TGTGCCAGCAGCCGAGCTGGAAACACCATATATTTT. The complete variable domain, with remaining parts taken from reference TRBV7-2 and TRBJ1-3, reads GAGVSQSPSNKVTEKGKDVELRCDPISGHTALYWYRQSLGQGLEFLIYFQGNSAPDKSGLPSDRFSAERTGGSVSTLTIQRTQQEDSAVYLCASSRAGNTIYFGEGSWLTVV.

The table lists this clone with a few counts. J is TRBJ1-1 and V is TRBV20-1; D might be TRBD1 (6 bases). V shed 1 base and J shed 6 bases, with 6 bases lying between them. Looked up from germline, CDR1 is DFQATT and CDR2 is SNEGSKA (reference sequence). This CDR3 has 11 amino acids. CDR3 amino acids: CSARAGAEAFF. The CDR3 bases are TGCAGTGCTAGAGCAGGGGCTGAAGCTTTCTTT.

The chain recombines TRBV6-5 with TRBJ2-7; D unclear. This CDR3 comprises 14 residues. CDR1 MNHEY and CDR2 SVGAGI come from the germline V gene. V was cut by 6 bases and J by 0 bases, with 12 bases left in between. This CDR3 reads CASSPGWSSYEQYF. In DNA form, the CDR3 reads TGTGCCAGCAGCCCCGGGTGGAGCTCCTACGAGCAGTACTTC.

This clone came up once. V and J are TRBV18 and TRBJ2-7; 9 nucleotides align to TRBD1. The junction had 0 bases not matched to a gene; V was cut back by 1 base and J by 2 bases. Germline-derived CDR1 and CDR2 are KGHSH and LQKENI. The CDR3 runs to 14 residues. As DNA, the CDR3 is TGTGCCAGCTCACCACGGACAGGGGCCTACGAGCAGTACTTC. Protein sequence: CASSPRTGAYEQYF.

The chain has TRBV5-4 and TRBJ2-1, with 12 bases that match TRBD2. The germline V gene has CDR1 SGHNT and CDR2 YYREEE (reference sequence). J was trimmed by 7 bases and V by 3 bases; bases with no gene match: 5. The CDR3 is 15 residues long. CDR3 sequence (DNA): TGTGCCAGCAGCTCGACTAGCGGGGGACCTAATGAGCAGTTCTTC. This sequence encodes CASSSTSGGPNEQFF.

This clone was seen more than once but under ten times. The rearrangement joins TRBV5-1 to TRBJ2-2; the D gene is possibly TRBD1 (6 bases). Per germline, CDR1 SGHRS and CDR2 YFSETQ. Trimming shortened V by 0 bases and J by 6 bases, and 6 bases separated the two germline ends. This CDR3 comprises 13 residues. CDR3 loop: CASSLEGAGELFF. Written as DNA, the CDR3 is TGCGCCAGCAGCTTGGAGGGGGCCGGGGAGCTGTTTTTT.

The chain employs TRBV7-2 and TRBJ1-4; 8 nucleotides agree with TRBD1. The CDR3 spans 15 residues. Germline-derived CDR1 and CDR2 are SGHTA and FQGNSA. With 4 bases clipped from V and 4 bases from J, the junction kept 5 bases outside the gene matches. Written as DNA, the CDR3 is TGTGCCAGCAGCTCGCAGGGGGCAGATAATGAAAAACTGTTTTTT. The encoded protein is CASSSQGADNEKLFF.

The V and J genes are TRBV6-5 and TRBJ2-3; 8 bases fit TRBD1. CDR1 is MNHEY and CDR2 is SVGAGI in the germline V gene. This CDR3 comprises 15 residues. The junction had 3 bases not matched to a gene; V was cut back by 2 bases and J by 2 bases. CDR3 bases: TGTGCCAGCAGTTACGGGACAGGAGCCACAGATACGCAGTATTTT. It encodes CASSYGTGATDTQYF.